This passage covers 7 T cell receptor beta chains from one sample sequenced in a study of post-analysis software for immune sequencing data (dated by TCRdb to between 2014 and 2016). Library creation used PCR. The instrument was an Illumina HiSeq 2500. To reduce PCR and sequencing biases, unique molecular identifiers were built into the TCR beta cDNA libraries. Clones were called with MiXCR by TCRdb after fastp trimmed the public reads at Q25, and only in-frame beta chains were retained. For every CDR3 protein sequence, its rows merge into one entry that carries the most common genes and DNA. The sample records roughly 800,000 distinct CDR3 sequences, roughly 50% of which are singletons. About 4.5% of the sample goes to the ten largest clones. Which antigens these TCRs recognize remains unknown. Broader findings and caveats from the paper: Patients showed significantly higher frequencies than controls for roughly five TRBV segments, among them TRBV5-6, TRBV5-1 and TRBV20-1.

The source material was blood. These TCRs come from a girl aged 5 to 17 with multiple sclerosis.

This clonotype was seen only a few times. The rearrangement joins TRBV12-3 or TRBV12-4 to TRBJ2-5; 12 bases line up with TRBD2. The J call may be incorrect, as the DNA end agrees better with TRBJ2-7. The CDR3 is made up of 13 amino acids. The CDR3 is CASSRTSGIEQYF. The CDR3 DNA sequence: TGTGCCAGCAGTCGGACTAGCGGGATCGAGCAGTACTTC.

This chain uses TRBV12-5 with TRBJ2-3, with D possibly being TRBD2 (6 bases). This CDR3 comprises 16 residues. Germline CDR1 reads LGHNT; CDR2 reads FRNRAP. Trimming shortened V by 3 bases and J by 6 bases, and 19 bases separated the two germline ends. The CDR3 bases are TGTGCTAGTGGTTTTGTTTCCGGGAGACCCTTCGATACGCAGTATTTT. It codes for CASGFVSGRPFDTQYF.

This clonotype was observed a few times. The chain combines TRBV29-1 with TRBJ2-3; 8 bases are a match to TRBD1. V shed 3 bases and J 14 bases; nucleotides not matched to a gene: 1. CDR1 SQVTM and CDR2 ANQGSEA come from the germline V gene. This CDR3 comprises 9 residues. The CDR3 DNA follows: TGCAGCGTTGACGGGACAGGGTATTTT. Protein sequence: CSVDGTGYF.

This clonotype occurred a few times. This sequence joins TRBV12-3 or TRBV12-4 and TRBJ2-1; the D call may be TRBD1 or TRBD2 (5 bases each). The V end was cut by 5 bases, the J end by 8 bases, with 22 bases between. The CDR3 has 16 amino acids. The CDR3 is CASSPTGWGWGDEQFF. CDR3 in DNA: TGTGCCAGCAGTCCCACGGGCTGGGGGTGGGGCGATGAGCAGTTCTTC.

V is TRBV6-1 and J is TRBJ2-5; TRBD2 might be the D (5 bases). Deletions cut 6 bases from V and 4 bases from J, with 21 bases between. The V gene's germline CDR1 is MNHNS and CDR2 SASEGT. The CDR3 contains 16 residues. The CDR3: CASSRLDVAKRETQYF. The CDR3 DNA follows: TGTGCCAGCAGCAGATTGGACGTAGCGAAAAGAGAGACCCAGTACTTC.

The chain recombines TRBV29-1 with TRBJ1-4; D uncertain. This CDR3 contains 14 residues. Germline loops: CDR1 SQVTM, CDR2 ANQGSEA. Trimming cost V 4 bases and J 0 bases, with 9 bases left between them. The CDR3 here is CSVASKATNEKLFF. The CDR3 DNA is TGCAGCGTTGCGTCCAAGGCAACTAATGAAAAACTGTTTTTT.

V and J are TRBV10-3 and TRBJ1-4; TRBD1 agrees at 8 bases. The CDR3 is made up of 12 amino acids. Germline V gene sequence: CDR1 ENHRY, CDR2 SYGVKD. Germline trimming cut 10 bases from V and 5 bases from J; bases unmatched to any gene: 3. CDR3 residues: CATRTGNEKLFF. CDR3 coding DNA: TGTGCCACCCGGACAGGGAATGAAAAACTGTTTTTT.